This T cell receptor beta chain was captured in a study of blood T cells in healthy people across ages. The overall study: There was about one barcoded beta molecule captured by template switching per two T cells.

Sample-barcoded 5' priming and a J-beta primer mix drove a second PCR of roughly 6 to 12 cycles. Carrying 12 random nucleotides, a template-switch adaptor labeled each individual cDNA molecule. TCRdb independently ran MiXCR on the 5' RACE reads; one entry per CDR3 protein. The sample records over 600,000 distinct CDR3 sequences, about 47% being singletons. About this clonotype: What it binds is unknown.

Findings of the study overall: Among T cells, TCR beta diversity per million cells dropped roughly linearly as age rose. Diversity was higher, and naive CD4+ cells more numerous, in long-lived donors than in aged donors.

This TCR derives from a man older than 75 in good health. Input material: blood.

This chain's CDR3 is CATKLCRQRRYEQYF. The CDR3, as DNA: TGTGCCACCAAGTTGTGTCGACAGCGGCGCTACGAGCAGTACTTC. The V call is TRBV24-1, the J call TRBJ2-7; D may match TRBD1 or TRBD2 (5 bases each). The CDR3 has 15 amino acids. Deletions cut 8 bases from V and 3 bases from J, with 19 bases between. The germline gives CDR1 KGHDR, CDR2 SFDVKD.